This T cell receptor beta chain was obtained from a study of metastatic and nonmetastatic thyroid tumors. Overall study findings and caveats: Versus benign nodules, malignant thyroid tumors reportedly had significantly higher TCR beta diversity, in blood and tumor.

TCRdb reprocessed the PCR reads using MiXCR. This table has 40,000 to 45,000 clones, around 17% appearing once. V was pared by 4 bases and J by 9 bases, with 17 bases between. Germline V lookup: CDR1 SGHNT, CDR2 YYREEE (reference sequence). The CDR3 covers 14 residues. All patients were untreated before thyroid surgery. The table lists this clone with a few counts. The antigen remains unidentified. The rearrangement joins TRBV5-4 to TRBJ1-5, with D possibly matching TRBD1 (5 bases). Sequencing was performed on blood. The TCR sequence derives from a female donor with papillary thyroid cancer or a benign thyroid nodule (not recorded which). Some clones in this sample may be carry-over from other donors' samples. CDR3 region: CASSPGRGEGPQHF. The DNA of the CDR3 is TGTGCCAGCAGCCCTGGACGGGGGGAAGGGCCCCAGCATTTT.